This T cell receptor (beta chain) was observed in a study of blood T cell repertoires in COVID-19. J was trimmed by 1 base and V by 6 bases; bases with no gene match: 10. This CDR3 region has 18 residues. Per the germline V gene, CDR1 is MNHEY and CDR2 is SVGEGT. Here immunoSEQ multiplex PCR was the method, and the copy in TCRdb shows in-frame clones only, minus some. The sample lists about 380,000 clones, about 80% occurring once. This clonotype was sampled from a human donor with acute or convalescent COVID-19. The donor label of this sample is uncertain. Sequencing was done on a sample of peripheral blood. V usage is TRBV6-2 or TRBV6-3 and J usage is TRBJ2-1, with 12 bases matching TRBD2. CDR3 coding DNA: TGTGCCAGCAGCGATCTAGCGGGGGGGCTTAATTCCTACAATGAGCAGTTCTTC. It encodes CASSDLAGGLNSYNEQFF.